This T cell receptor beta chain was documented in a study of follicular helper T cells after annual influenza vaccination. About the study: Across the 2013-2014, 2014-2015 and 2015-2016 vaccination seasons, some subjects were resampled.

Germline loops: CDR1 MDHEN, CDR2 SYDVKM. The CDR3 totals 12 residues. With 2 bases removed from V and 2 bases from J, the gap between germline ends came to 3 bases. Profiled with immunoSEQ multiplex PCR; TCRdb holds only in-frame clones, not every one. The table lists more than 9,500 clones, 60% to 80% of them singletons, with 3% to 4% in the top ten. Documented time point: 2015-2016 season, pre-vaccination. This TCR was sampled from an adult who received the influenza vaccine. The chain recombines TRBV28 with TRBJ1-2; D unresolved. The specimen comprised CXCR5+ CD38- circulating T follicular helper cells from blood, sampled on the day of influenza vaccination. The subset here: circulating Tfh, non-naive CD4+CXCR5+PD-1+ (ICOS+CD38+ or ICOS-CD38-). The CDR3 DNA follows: TGTGCCAGCAGTTTACTGAACTATGGCTACACCTTC. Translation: CASSLLNYGYTF.